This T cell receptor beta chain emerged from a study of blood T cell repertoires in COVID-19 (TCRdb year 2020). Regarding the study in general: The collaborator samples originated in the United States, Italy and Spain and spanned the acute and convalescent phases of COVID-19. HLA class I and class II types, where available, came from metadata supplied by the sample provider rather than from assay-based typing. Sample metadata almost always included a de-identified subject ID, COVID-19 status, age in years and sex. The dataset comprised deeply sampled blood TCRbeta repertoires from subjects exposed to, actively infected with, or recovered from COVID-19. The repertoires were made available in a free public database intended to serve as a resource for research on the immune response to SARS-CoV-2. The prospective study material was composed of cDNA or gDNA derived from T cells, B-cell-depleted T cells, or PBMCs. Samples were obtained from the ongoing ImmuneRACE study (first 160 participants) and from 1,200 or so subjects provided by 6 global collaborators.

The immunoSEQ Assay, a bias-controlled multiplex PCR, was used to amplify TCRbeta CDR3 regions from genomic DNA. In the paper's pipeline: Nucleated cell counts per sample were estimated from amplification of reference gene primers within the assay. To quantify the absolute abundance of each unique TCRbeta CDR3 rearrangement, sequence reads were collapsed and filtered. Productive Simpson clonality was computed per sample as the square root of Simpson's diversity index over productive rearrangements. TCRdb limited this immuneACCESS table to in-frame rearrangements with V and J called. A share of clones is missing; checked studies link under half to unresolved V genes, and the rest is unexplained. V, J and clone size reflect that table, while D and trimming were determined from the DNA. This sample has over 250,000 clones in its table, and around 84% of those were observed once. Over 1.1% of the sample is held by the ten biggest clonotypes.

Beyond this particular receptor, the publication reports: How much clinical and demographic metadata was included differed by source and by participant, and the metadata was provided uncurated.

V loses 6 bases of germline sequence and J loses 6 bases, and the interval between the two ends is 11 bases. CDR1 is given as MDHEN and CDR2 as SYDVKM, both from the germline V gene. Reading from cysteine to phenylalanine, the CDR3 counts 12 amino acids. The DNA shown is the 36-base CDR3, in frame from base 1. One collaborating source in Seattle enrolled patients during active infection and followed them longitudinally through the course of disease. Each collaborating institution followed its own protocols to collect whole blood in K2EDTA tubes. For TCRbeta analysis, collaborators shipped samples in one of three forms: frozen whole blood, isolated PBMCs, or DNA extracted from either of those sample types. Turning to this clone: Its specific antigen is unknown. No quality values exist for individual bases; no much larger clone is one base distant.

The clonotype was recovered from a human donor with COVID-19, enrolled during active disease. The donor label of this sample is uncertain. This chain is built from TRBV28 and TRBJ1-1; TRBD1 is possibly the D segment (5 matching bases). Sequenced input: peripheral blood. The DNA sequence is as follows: TGTGCCAGCAGCCAGGGTACTGCTGAAGCTTTCTTT. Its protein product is CASSQGTAEAFF.